These T cell receptor beta chains were read from a single sample in a study of shared clonotypes between healthy human individuals. Using immunoSEQ multiplex PCR, the repertoire was profiled, and TCRdb retains in-frame clones only, with some absent. The sample carries roughly 2 million clones, about 94% recorded once. Sequencing was performed on naive CD4+ T cells sorted from blood. These receptors all come from a man between 18 and 29 years old in good health. Both conserved end residues are part of each CDR3. D genes are given only for firm matches. Size tells how often a clone was seen (once, few, many) or the class of an expanded clone, and some rows leave it out.

TRBJ2-1,TRBV10-3,.,.,TGTGCCATCAGGCCAGCTTCAACCAATGAGCAGTTCTTC,CAIRPASTNEQFF
TRBJ2-2,TRBV30,.,.,TGTCCGAAAGCGTCTACGGGGAGTTCCCCGAACACCGGGGAGCTGTTTTTT,CPKASTGSSPNTGELFF
TRBJ2-7,TRBV29-1,.,TRBD2,TGCAGCGTTGAAGTTCATGGGGCGGGAGGGTCCTACGAGCAGTACTTC,CSVEVHGAGGSYEQYF
TRBJ2-7,TRBV28,.,.,TGTGCCAGCAGTCCTTACGAGAGCTCCTACGAGCAGTACTTC,CASSPYESSYEQYF
TRBJ1-1,TRBV5-1,once,.,TGCGCCAGCAGCTTGGGTCCAGACATTAACACTGAAGCTTTCTTT,CASSLGPDINTEAFF
TRBJ1-2,TRBV5-1,.,.,TGCGCCAGCAGCCCCGGAGGGTTCCGTCCAGACTATGGCTACACCTTC,CASSPGGFRPDYGYTF
TRBJ2-7,TRBV30,few,.,TGTGCCTGGAGTACTAGCTACGAGCAGTACTTC,CAWSTSYEQYF
TRBJ1-1,TRBV27,.,.,TGTGCCAGCAGTTTATCGACGGGACGGACTGAAGCTTTCTTT,CASSLSTGRTEAFF
TRBJ1-5,TRBV15,.,.,TGTGCCACCAGCAGAGGAGCGGGGTATCAGCCCCAGCATTTT,CATSRGAGYQPQHF
TRBJ2-1,TRBV15,.,.,TGTGCCACCAGCAGGCTAGGGGATGAGCAGTTCTTC,CATSRLGDEQFF
TRBJ2-1,TRBV27,.,.,TGTGCCAGCAGTCTAGCGATTTCCTACAATGAGCAGTTCTTC,CASSLAISYNEQFF
TRBJ1-5,TRBV10-3,.,TRBD1,TGTGCCACCCTACCTACAGAACCGACAGGGAGGTATCAGCCCCAGCATTTT,CATLPTEPTGRYQPQHF
TRBJ2-7,TRBV27,.,.,TGTGCCAGCAGAAGCCCGCCGGGCATTGGAGAGCAGTACTTC,CASRSPPGIGEQYF
TRBJ2-3,TRBV5-1,.,TRBD2,TGCGCCAGCAGCTTGGTTACGAGCGGGGGTTATACGCAGTATTTT,CASSLVTSGGYTQYF
TRBJ1-1,TRBV28,.,.,TGTGCCAGCAGTTTACTTTCGGGGAACACTGAAGCTTTCTTT,CASSLLSGNTEAFF
TRBJ2-1,TRBV7-9,.,TRBD2,TGTGCCAGCAGCCTCCGACTAGCGGGAGGCAATGAGCAGTTCTTC,CASSLRLAGGNEQFF
TRBJ2-2,TRBV30,.,.,TGTGCCTGGAGTGCGACCACCGGGGAGCTGTTTTTT,CAWSATTGELFF
TRBJ1-1,TRBV6-1,once,.,TGTGCCAGCAGTATACAACAGGTTCCGAACACTGAAGCTTTCTTT,CASSIQQVPNTEAFF
TRBJ1-2,TRBV6-5,.,TRBD1,TGTGCCAGCAGTTACCGGGCAGGGGGGAACTATGGCTACACCTTC,CASSYRAGGNYGYTF
TRBJ1-6,TRBV7-9,.,.,TGTGCCAGCAGCCCCGGTTATAATTCACCCCTCCACTTT,CASSPGYNSPLHF
TRBJ2-7,TRBV11-1,.,TRBD2,TGTGCCAGCAGCTTTGGGGTGGATGAGCGGGAGGGCAGTTCCTACGAGCAGTACTTC,CASSFGVDEREGSSYEQYF
TRBJ2-2,TRBV5-1,.,TRBD1,TGCGCCAGCAGCTCGACAGGGGTGCCCGGGGAGCTGTTTTTT,CASSSTGVPGELFF
TRBJ2-7,TRBV21-1,.,.,TGTGCCAGCAGCAAAGGGGGAGATCCAGGGCATTCAACCTACGAGCAGTACTTC,CASSKGGDPGHSTYEQYF
TRBJ2-2,TRBV2,.,.,TGTGCCAGCAGACTTACGGCCTCGAACACCGGGGAGCTGTTTTTT,CASRLTASNTGELFF
TRBJ1-3,TRBV10-3,.,.,TGTGCCATCAGTGATGACACACGCACTTCCTCTGGAAACACCATATATTTT,CAISDDTRTSSGNTIYF
TRBJ1-1,TRBV5-6,.,TRBD1,TGTGCCAGCAGCTTGCTTTTGGGACAGGGCTTTGAAGCTTTCTTT,CASSLLLGQGFEAFF
TRBJ2-1,TRBV5-1,.,.,TGCGCCAGCATGGACTTCCACAATGAGCAGTTCTTC,CASMDFHNEQFF
TRBJ2-7,TRBV28,.,.,TGTGCCAGGGGGACTTACGAGCAGTACTTC,CARGTYEQYF
TRBJ2-7,TRBV11-2,.,TRBD1,TGTGCCAGCAGCTTAGCCCGGACAGGGACCGAGCAGTACTTC,CASSLARTGTEQYF
TRBJ2-1,TRBV7-6,.,TRBD1,TGTGCCAGCAGCCCCGAGACAGGGGGACGGTACAATGAGCAGTTCTTC,CASSPETGGRYNEQFF
TRBJ2-3,TRBV5-1,.,TRBD2,TGCGCCAGCAGCTCTTCGGGGGGAAGCACAGATACGCAGTATTTT,CASSSSGGSTDTQYF
TRBJ2-2,TRBV2,.,TRBD2,TGTGCCAGCAGTGGCTACCGGGAGGTAGCCGGGGAGCTGTTTTTT,CASSGYREVAGELFF
TRBJ2-1,TRBV6-5,.,TRBD2,TGTGCCAGCAGTGGACTAGCGGGGTCCCTGCGGTTCTTC,CASSGLAGSLRFF
TRBJ1-5,TRBV19,.,TRBD1,TGTGCCAGTAGTAGCTGGACAGGCAGCAATCAGCCCCAGCATTTT,CASSSWTGSNQPQHF
TRBJ2-7,TRBV6-5,.,.,TGTGCCAGCAGGAGGGGCCGGGACGTAACCTACGAGCAGTACTTC,CASRRGRDVTYEQYF
TRBJ2-5,TRBV9,.,TRBD2,TGTGCCAGCAGCGTAGTGACTAGCGGGGGGGCACAGTACTTC,CASSVVTSGGAQYF
TRBJ2-5,TRBV4-1,.,TRBD1,TGCGCCAGCAGCCAAGATCGGGGACAGGGGTGGGAGACCCAGTACTTC,CASSQDRGQGWETQYF
TRBJ1-5,TRBV5-5,.,.,TGTGCCAGCAGCCTGGACATCGTCAGCAATCAGCCCCAGCATTTT,CASSLDIVSNQPQHF
TRBJ2-7,TRBV6-1,.,.,TGTGCCAGCAGTGAATCCCCGACCGCGGGGTTTTACGAGCAGTACTTC,CASSESPTAGFYEQYF
TRBJ1-4,TRBV5-1,.,.,TGCGCCAGCAGCTTGGGCCCAGGGACAATCCCTAATGAAAAACTGTTTTTT,CASSLGPGTIPNEKLFF
TRBJ2-7,TRBV28,.,TRBD1,TGTGCCAGCAGTCCCCCGGACAGGGGGCGCGAGCAGTACTTC,CASSPPDRGREQYF
TRBJ1-2,TRBV7-2,.,.,TGTGCCAGCAGCTCCGATCAAGGAACCTATGGCTACACCTTC,CASSSDQGTYGYTF
TRBJ1-2,TRBV28,.,.,TGTGCCAGCAGTTTTGGGCAACCCTATGGCTACACCTTC,CASSFGQPYGYTF
TRBJ2-7,TRBV6-5,.,.,TGTGCCAGCAGTGGACCACTCGGGGTTTACGAGCAGTACTTC,CASSGPLGVYEQYF
TRBJ1-6,TRBV30,.,.,TGTGCCTGGAGTAGAGTGTATTCACCCCTCCACTTT,CAWSRVYSPLHF
TRBJ2-7,TRBV4-1,.,.,TGCGCCAGCAGCCAAGTTACAGGCCCTCTAAACGAGCAGTACTTC,CASSQVTGPLNEQYF
TRBJ1-5,TRBV28,.,.,TGTGCCAGCAGTTCAATTGGGGGGTGGGATCAGCCCCAGCATTTT,CASSSIGGWDQPQHF
TRBJ2-5,TRBV30,.,.,TGTGCCTGGCGGAGGGGGAACGGAGGTACGGAGACCCAGTACTTC,CAWRRGNGGTETQYF
TRBJ1-6,TRBV4-3,once,.,TGCGCCAGCAGCCAAGCCCTAGGGGGCTCCTATAATTCACCCCTCCACTTT,CASSQALGGSYNSPLHF
TRBJ2-5,TRBV29-1,.,TRBD2,TGCAGCGTTGAGGGTAGCGGGGAAGGAGAGACCCAGTACTTC,CSVEGSGEGETQYF
TRBJ1-2,TRBV10-3,.,.,TGTGCCATCACCGATGGGGTAAACTATGGCTACACCTTC,CAITDGVNYGYTF
TRBJ2-7,TRBV6-1,.,.,TGTGCCACCCAGCCCGTGCAGGTGGGCGAGCAGTACTTC,CATQPVQVGEQYF
TRBJ2-7,TRBV21-1,once,.,TGTGCCAGCAGCAAAGGTGGCCTCCTCTACGAGCAGTACTTC,CASSKGGLLYEQYF
TRBJ2-7,TRBV6-5,once,TRBD1,TGTGCCAGCAGTCGGGACAGTAGCTCCTACGAGCAGTACTTC,CASSRDSSSYEQYF
TRBJ1-2,TRBV5-6,.,.,TGTGCCAGCAGCTTGGAACAAATCTATGGCTACACCTTC,CASSLEQIYGYTF
TRBJ1-3,TRBV18,.,.,TGTGCCAGCTCACCCGGCAGTGTCAAGACCGGAAACACCATATATTTT,CASSPGSVKTGNTIYF
TRBJ2-5,TRBV10-1,.,.,TGCGCCAGCAGTGAGTCGATCAGGGTAGGAGAGACCCAGTACTTC,CASSESIRVGETQYF
TRBJ1-2,TRBV10-3,.,TRBD1,TGTGCCATCAGTGAGACCGGGACAGGGTATAATGGCTACACCTTC,CAISETGTGYNGYTF
TRBJ2-7,TRBV11-2,.,.,TGTGCCAGCAGCTTAGCTGTGTCCTACGAGCAGTACTTC,CASSLAVSYEQYF
TRBJ2-2,TRBV11-3,.,.,TGTGCCAGCAGCTCGGGGAACACCGGGGAGCTGTTTTTT,CASSSGNTGELFF